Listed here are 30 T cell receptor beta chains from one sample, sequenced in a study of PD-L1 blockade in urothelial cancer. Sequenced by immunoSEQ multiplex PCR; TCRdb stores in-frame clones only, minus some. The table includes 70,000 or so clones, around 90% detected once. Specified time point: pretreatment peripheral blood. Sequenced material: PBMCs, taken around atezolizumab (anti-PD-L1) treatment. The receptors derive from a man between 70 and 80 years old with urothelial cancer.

The CDR3 nucleotides are TGTGCCAGCAGCTTATTCGGGGACAGGGCCTCAGATACGCAGTATTTT. It yields the protein CASSLFGDRASDTQYF. The rearrangement joins TRBV11-2 to TRBJ2-3; 9 bases map to TRBD1. The V gene's germline CDR1 is SGHAT and CDR2 FQNNGV. The CDR3 loop spans 16 amino acids. The junction had 7 bases not matched to a gene; V was cut back by 2 bases and J by 4 bases.

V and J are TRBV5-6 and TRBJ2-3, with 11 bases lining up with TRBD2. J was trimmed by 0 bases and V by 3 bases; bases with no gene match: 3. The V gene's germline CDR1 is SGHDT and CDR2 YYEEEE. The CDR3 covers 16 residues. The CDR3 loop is CASSSGLAESTDTQYF. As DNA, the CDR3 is TGTGCCAGCAGCTCGGGACTAGCGGAGAGCACAGATACGCAGTATTTT.

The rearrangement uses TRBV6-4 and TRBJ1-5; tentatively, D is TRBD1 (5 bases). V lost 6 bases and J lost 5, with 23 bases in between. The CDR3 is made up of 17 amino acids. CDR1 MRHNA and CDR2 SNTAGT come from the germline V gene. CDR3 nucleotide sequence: TGTGCCAGCAGCCCTTTTGGCAGGGTTCGGCACGATCAGCCCCAGCATTTT. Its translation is CASSPFGRVRHDQPQHF.

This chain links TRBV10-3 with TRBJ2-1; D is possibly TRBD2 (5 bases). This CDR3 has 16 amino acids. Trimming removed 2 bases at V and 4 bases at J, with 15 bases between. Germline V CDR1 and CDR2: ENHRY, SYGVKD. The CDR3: CAISERFRDRYNEQFF. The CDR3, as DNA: TGTGCCATCAGTGAGCGTTTCCGGGATCGTTACAATGAGCAGTTCTTC.

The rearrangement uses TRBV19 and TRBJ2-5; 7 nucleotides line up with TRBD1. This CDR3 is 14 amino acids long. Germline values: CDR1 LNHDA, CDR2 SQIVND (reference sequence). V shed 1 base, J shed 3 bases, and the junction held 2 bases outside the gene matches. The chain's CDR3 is CASSIGQGKETQYF. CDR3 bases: TGTGCCAGTAGTATAGGACAGGGTAAAGAGACCCAGTACTTC. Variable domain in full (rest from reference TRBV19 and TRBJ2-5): DGGITQSPKYLFRKEGQNVTLSCEQNLNHDAMYWYRQDPGQGLRLIYYSQIVNDFQKGDIAEGYSVSREKKESFPLTVTSAQKNPTAFYLCASSIGQGKETQYFGPGTRLLVL.

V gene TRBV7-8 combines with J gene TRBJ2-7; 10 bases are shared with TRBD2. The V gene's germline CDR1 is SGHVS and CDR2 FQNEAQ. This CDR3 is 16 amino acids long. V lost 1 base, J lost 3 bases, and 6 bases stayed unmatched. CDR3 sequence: CASSLGTSGIIYEQYF. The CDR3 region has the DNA TGTGCCAGCAGCTTAGGAACTAGCGGGATAATCTACGAGCAGTACTTC.

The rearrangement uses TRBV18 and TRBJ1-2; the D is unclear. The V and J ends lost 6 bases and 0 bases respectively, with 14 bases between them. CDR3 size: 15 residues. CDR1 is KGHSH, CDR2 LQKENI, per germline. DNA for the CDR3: TGTGCCAGCTCGGTTATGGCGGAGACTAACTATGGCTACACCTTC. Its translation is CASSVMAETNYGYTF.

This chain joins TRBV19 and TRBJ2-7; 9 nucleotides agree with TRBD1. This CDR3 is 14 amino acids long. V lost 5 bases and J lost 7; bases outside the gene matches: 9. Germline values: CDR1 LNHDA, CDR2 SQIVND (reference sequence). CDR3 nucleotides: TGTGCCAGTAGTTTCACAGGGGGCACGGGGGAGCAGTACTTC. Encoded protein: CASSFTGGTGEQYF.

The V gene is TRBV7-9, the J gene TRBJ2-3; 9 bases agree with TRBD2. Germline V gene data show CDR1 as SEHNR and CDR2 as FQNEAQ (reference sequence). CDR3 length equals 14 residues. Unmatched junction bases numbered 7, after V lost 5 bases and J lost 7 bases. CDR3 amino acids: CASSPRLAAHTQYF. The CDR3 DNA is TGTGCCAGCAGCCCCAGACTAGCGGCCCATACGCAGTATTTT. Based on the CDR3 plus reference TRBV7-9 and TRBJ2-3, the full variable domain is DTGVSQNPRHKITKRGQNVTFRCDPISEHNRLYWYRQTLGQGPEFLTYFQNEAQLEKSRLLSDRFSAERPKGSFSTLEIQRTEQGDSAMYLCASSPRLAAHTQYFGPGTRLTVL.

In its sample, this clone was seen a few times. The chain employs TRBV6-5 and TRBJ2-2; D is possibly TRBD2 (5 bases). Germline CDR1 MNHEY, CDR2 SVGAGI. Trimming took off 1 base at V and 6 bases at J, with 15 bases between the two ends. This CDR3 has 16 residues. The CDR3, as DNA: TGTGCCAGCAGTTACTACCGGGGTAATTATCCCGGGGAGCTGTTTTTT. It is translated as CASSYYRGNYPGELFF.

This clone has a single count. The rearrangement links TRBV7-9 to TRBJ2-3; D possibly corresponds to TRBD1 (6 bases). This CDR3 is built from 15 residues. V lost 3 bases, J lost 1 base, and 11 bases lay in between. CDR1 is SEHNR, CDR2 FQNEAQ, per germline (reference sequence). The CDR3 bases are TGTGCCAGCAGCTTTAACAGGGCGCGCACAGATACGCAGTATTTT. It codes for CASSFNRARTDTQYF. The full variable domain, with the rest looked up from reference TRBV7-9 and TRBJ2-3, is DTGVSQNPRHKITKRGQNVTFRCDPISEHNRLYWYRQTLGQGPEFLTYFQNEAQLEKSRLLSDRFSAERPKGSFSTLEIQRTEQGDSAMYLCASSFNRARTDTQYFGPGTRLTVL.

CDR3 bases: TGTGCCAGTAGTATACCAGGGAACCCCGGATCCGGGGAGCTGTTTTTT. Translating it yields CASSIPGNPGSGELFF. The chain joins TRBV19 to TRBJ2-2; D is possibly TRBD1 (5 bases). This CDR3 spans 16 amino acids. Trimming removed 2 bases from V and 6 bases from J, with 16 bases in between. The germline gives CDR1 LNHDA, CDR2 SQIVND (reference sequence). Full variable domain (outside the CDR3, taken from reference TRBV19 and TRBJ2-2): DGGITQSPKYLFRKEGQNVTLSCEQNLNHDAMYWYRQDPGQGLRLIYYSQIVNDFQKGDIAEGYSVSREKKESFPLTVTSAQKNPTAFYLCASSIPGNPGSGELFFGEGSRLTVL.

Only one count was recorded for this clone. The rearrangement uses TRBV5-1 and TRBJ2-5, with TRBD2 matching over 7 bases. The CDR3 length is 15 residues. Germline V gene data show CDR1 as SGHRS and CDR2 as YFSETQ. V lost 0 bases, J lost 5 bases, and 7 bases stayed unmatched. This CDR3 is CASSLASGEGETQYF. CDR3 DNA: TGCGCCAGCAGCTTGGCTAGCGGCGAGGGGGAGACCCAGTACTTC.

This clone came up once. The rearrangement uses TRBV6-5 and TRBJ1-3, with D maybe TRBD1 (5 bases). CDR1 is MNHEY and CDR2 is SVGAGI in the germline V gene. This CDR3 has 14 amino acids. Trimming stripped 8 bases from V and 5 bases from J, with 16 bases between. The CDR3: CASHGGQGRNTIYF. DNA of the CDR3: TGTGCCAGCCACGGCGGACAAGGCAGAAACACCATATATTTT.

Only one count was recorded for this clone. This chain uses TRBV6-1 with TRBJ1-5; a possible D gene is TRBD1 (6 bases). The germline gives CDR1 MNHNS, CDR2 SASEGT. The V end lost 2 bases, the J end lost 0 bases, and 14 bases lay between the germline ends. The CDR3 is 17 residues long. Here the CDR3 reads CASSERQASNSNQPQHF. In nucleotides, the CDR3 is TGTGCCAGCAGTGAAAGACAGGCGAGCAATAGCAATCAGCCCCAGCATTTT.

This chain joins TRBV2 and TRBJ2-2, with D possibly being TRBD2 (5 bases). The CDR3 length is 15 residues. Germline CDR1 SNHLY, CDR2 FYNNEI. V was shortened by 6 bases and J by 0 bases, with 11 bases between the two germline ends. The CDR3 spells CASRLDLTNTGELFF. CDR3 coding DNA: TGTGCCAGCAGGTTGGACTTAACGAACACCGGGGAGCTGTTTTTT.

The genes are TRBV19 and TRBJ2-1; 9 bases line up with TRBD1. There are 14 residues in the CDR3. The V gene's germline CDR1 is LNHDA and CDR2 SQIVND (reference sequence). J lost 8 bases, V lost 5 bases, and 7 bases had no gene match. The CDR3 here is CASSPGQGFHEQFF. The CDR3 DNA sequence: TGTGCCAGTAGTCCGGGACAGGGTTTCCATGAGCAGTTCTTC.

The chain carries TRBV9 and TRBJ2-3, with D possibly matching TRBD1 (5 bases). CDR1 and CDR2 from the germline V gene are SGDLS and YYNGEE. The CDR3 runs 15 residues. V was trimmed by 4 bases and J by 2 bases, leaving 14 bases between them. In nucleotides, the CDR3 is TGTGCCAGCAGCACGCCAGGGTCCCCCACAGATACGCAGTATTTT. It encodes CASSTPGSPTDTQYF.

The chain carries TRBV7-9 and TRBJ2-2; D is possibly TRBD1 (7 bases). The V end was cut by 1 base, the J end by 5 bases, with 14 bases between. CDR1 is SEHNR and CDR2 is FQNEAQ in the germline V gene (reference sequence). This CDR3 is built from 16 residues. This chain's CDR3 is CASSLDPGGSTGELFF. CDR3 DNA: TGTGCCAGCAGCTTAGATCCAGGGGGGTCGACCGGGGAGCTGTTTTTT.

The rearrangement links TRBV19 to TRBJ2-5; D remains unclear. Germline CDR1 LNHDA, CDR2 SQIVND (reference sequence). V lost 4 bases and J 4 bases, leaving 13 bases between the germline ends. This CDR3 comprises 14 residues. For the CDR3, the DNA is TGTGCCAGTAGTAAGTCCCAGTTTCCAGAGACCCAGTACTTC. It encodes CASSKSQFPETQYF.

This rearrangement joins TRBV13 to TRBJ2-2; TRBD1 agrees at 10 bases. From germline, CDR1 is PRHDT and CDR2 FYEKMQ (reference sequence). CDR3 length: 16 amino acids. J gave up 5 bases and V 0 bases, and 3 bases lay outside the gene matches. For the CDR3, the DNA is TGTGCCAGCAGCTTAGGGGGACAGGGGCCGACCGGGGAGCTGTTTTTT. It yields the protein CASSLGGQGPTGELFF. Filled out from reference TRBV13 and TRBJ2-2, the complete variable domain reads AAGVIQSPRHLIKEKRETATLKCYPIPRHDTVYWYQQGPGQDPQFLISFYEKMQSDKGSIPDRFSAQQFSDYHSELNMSSLELGDSALYFCASSLGGQGPTGELFFGEGSRLTVL.

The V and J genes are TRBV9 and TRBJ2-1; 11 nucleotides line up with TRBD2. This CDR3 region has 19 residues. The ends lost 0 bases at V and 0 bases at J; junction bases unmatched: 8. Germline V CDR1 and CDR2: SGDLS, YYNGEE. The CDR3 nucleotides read TGTGCCAGCAGCGTAGGGCTAGCGGGAGGCGAGAGCTCCTACAATGAGCAGTTCTTC. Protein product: CASSVGLAGGESSYNEQFF.

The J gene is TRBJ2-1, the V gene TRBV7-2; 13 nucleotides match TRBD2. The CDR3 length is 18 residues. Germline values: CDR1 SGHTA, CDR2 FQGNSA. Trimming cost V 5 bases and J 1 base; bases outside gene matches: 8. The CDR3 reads CASSPRTSGSASYNEQFF. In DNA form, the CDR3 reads TGTGCCAGCAGCCCACGGACTAGCGGGAGCGCTTCCTACAATGAGCAGTTCTTC.

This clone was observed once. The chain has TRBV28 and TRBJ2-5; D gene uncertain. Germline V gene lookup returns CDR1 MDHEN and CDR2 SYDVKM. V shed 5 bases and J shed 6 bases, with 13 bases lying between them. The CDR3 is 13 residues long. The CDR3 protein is CASSPRNPQTQYF. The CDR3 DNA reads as TGTGCCAGCAGTCCCAGAAATCCGCAGACCCAGTACTTC.

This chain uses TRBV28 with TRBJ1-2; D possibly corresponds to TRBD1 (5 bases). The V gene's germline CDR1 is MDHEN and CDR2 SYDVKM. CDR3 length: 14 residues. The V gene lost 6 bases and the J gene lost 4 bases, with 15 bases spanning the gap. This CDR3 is CASSPGTQTYGYTF. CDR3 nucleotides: TGTGCCAGCAGCCCGGGGACTCAGACCTATGGCTACACCTTC.

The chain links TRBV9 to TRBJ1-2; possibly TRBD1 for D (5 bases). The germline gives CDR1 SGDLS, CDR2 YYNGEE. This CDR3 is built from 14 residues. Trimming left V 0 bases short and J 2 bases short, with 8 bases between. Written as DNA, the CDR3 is TGTGCCAGCAGCGTAGTGGGGCAGAACTATGGCTACACCTTC. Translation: CASSVVGQNYGYTF.

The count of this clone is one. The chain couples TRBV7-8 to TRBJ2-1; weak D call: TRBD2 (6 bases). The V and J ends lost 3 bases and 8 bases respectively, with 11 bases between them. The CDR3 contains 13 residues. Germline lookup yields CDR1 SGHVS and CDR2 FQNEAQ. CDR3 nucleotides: TGTGCCAGCAGCTTGGATTGGGACTATGAGCAGTTCTTC. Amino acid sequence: CASSLDWDYEQFF.

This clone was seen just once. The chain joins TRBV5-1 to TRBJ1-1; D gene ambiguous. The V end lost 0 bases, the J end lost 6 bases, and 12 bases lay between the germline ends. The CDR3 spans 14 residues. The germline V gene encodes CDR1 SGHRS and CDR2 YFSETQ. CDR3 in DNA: TGCGCCAGCAGCTTGGGTTGGGAGGGCTCTGAAGCTTTCTTT. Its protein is CASSLGWEGSEAFF.

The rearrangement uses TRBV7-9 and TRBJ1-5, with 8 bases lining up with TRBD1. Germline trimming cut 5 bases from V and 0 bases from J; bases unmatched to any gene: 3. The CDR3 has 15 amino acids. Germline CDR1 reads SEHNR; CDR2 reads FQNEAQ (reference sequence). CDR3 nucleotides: TGTGCCAGCAGCCTACAGGGGGATAGCAATCAGCCCCAGCATTTT. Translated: CASSLQGDSNQPQHF. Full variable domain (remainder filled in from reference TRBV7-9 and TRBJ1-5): DTGVSQNPRHKITKRGQNVTFRCDPISEHNRLYWYRQTLGQGPEFLTYFQNEAQLEKSRLLSDRFSAERPKGSFSTLEIQRTEQGDSAMYLCASSLQGDSNQPQHFGDGTRLSIL.

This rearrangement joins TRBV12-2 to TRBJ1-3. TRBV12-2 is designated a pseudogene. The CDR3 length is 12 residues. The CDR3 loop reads CASLRSGNTIYF. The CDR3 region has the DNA TGTGCAAGTTTGCGCTCTGGAAACACCATATATTTT.